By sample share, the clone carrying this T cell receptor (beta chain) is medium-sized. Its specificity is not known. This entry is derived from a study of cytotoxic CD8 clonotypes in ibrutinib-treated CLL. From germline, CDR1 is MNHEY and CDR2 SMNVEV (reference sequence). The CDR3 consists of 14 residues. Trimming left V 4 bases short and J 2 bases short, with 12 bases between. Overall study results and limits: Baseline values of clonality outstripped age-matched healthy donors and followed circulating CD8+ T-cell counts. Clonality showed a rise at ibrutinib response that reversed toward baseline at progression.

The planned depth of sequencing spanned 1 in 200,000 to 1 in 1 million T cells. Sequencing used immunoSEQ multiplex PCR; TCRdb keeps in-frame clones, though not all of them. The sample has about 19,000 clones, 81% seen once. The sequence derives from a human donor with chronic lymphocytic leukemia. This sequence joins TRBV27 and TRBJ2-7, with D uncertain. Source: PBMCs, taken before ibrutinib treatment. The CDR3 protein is CASSSIPGAYEQYF. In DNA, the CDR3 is TGTGCCAGCAGTTCCATCCCGGGCGCCTACGAGCAGTACTTC.